Listed below are T cell receptor beta chains from one sample, sequenced in a study of blood T cell repertoires in COVID-19. Profiling relied on immunoSEQ multiplex PCR, and the TCRdb table lists in-frame clones only, not all of them. The sample lists under 100,000 clones; about 83% were seen once. Sequenced material: peripheral blood. These TCRs come from a woman in her 70s with acute or convalescent COVID-19. CDR3s include the opening cysteine and the closing phenylalanine or tryptophan. Fields, in order: D gene, J gene, V gene, clone size, CDR3 protein, CDR3 DNA. The D gene is left open where the match is weak. Clone sizes are given selectively: once, few, many, or a class where the clone is expanded.

>NA|TRBJ1-2|TRBV6-5|NA
CASSYSREGGYTF
TGTGCCAGCAGTTATAGCAGGGAGGGAGGCTACACCTTC
>TRBD1|TRBJ2-2|TRBV7-7|NA
CASSHQPGQGNTGELFF
TGTGCTAGCAGCCACCAACCGGGACAGGGGAACACCGGGGAGCTGTTTTTT
>NA|TRBJ2-2|TRBV4-1|NA
CASSQDAAGTGELFF
TGCGCCAGCAGCCAAGATGCGGCGGGCACCGGGGAGCTGTTTTTT
>NA|TRBJ1-2|TRBV7-3|NA
CASSLLQGSGYTF
TGTGCCAGCAGCCTATTACAGGGATCTGGCTACACCTTC
>NA|TRBJ2-2|TRBV7-8|NA
CASSLGGLLTLGGELFF
TGTGCCAGCAGCTTAGGGGGACTCTTGACCCTCGGCGGGGAGCTGTTTTTT
>TRBD1|TRBJ1-1|TRBV2|NA
CASGTGPNTEAFF
TGTGCCAGCGGGACAGGGCCGAACACTGAAGCTTTCTTT
>TRBD2|TRBJ2-7|TRBV24-1|NA
CATSDSSGGGTYEQYF
TGTGCCACCAGTGATAGTAGCGGGGGAGGGACCTACGAGCAGTACTTC
>NA|TRBJ1-5|TRBV5-6|NA
CASSPGPGDGQPQHF
TGTGCCAGCAGCCCGGGCCCAGGGGATGGTCAGCCCCAGCATTTT
>NA|TRBJ2-5|TRBV6-5|NA
CASSRQRQETQYF
TGTGCCAGCAGTAGACAACGACAAGAGACCCAGTACTTC
>NA|TRBJ2-7|TRBV18|few
CASSPGYGYEQYF
TGTGCCAGCTCACCAGGTTACGGGTACGAGCAGTACTTC
>TRBD1|TRBJ2-1|TRBV19|NA
CASSIGGQGTEQFF
TGTGCCAGTAGTATAGGGGGACAGGGTACTGAGCAGTTCTTC
>NA|TRBJ1-3|TRBV11-3|NA
CASSLDGLSGNTIYF
TGTGCCAGCAGCTTAGACGGGTTGTCTGGAAACACCATATATTTT
>NA|TRBJ2-7|TRBV4-1|NA
CASSQRESYEQYF
TGCGCCAGCAGCCAGAGAGAGAGCTACGAGCAGTACTTC
>NA|TRBJ1-2|TRBV2|NA
CASTSGGGYTF
TGTGCCAGCACCTCTGGGGGCGGCTACACCTTC
>NA|TRBJ1-1|TRBV20-1|NA
CSARDGTEAFF
TGCAGTGCTAGAGACGGCACTGAAGCTTTCTTT
>TRBD1|TRBJ1-2|TRBV7-9|NA
CASSSRDRAGLAYGYTF
TGTGCCAGCAGCTCCCGGGACAGGGCTGGATTGGCCTATGGCTACACCTTC
>NA|TRBJ2-7|TRBV7-2|NA
CASSPRGSYEQYF
TGTGCCAGCAGCCCACGGGGCTCCTACGAGCAGTACTTC
>NA|TRBJ2-1|TRBV27|once
CATIPYGAGRNEQFF
TGTGCCACCATACCCTACGGGGCCGGGAGAAATGAGCAGTTCTTC
>NA|TRBJ1-1|TRBV11-3|NA
CASSLSGDTEAFF
TGTGCCAGCAGCTTATCCGGGGACACTGAAGCTTTCTTT
>TRBD1|TRBJ2-7|TRBV5-6|NA
CASSLGRGQGSYEQYF
TGTGCCAGCAGCTTGGGAAGGGGGCAGGGCTCCTACGAGCAGTACTTC
>NA|TRBJ2-1|TRBV5-1|NA
CASSLVGREGDEQFF
TGCGCCAGCAGCTTGGTGGGCAGGGAAGGCGATGAGCAGTTCTTC